This TCR beta chain was profiled in a study of PD-1 blockade in classical Hodgkin lymphoma. Clones were sequenced by immunoSEQ multiplex PCR, and TCRdb holds only the in-frame ones, with some missing. The repertoire includes tens of thousands of clones, 80% of them detected once, and 15% to 20% sits in the top ten. Overall study results and limits: The CD4+ diversity rise by C4D1 was clearest in complete responders. Complete responders had baseline diversity similar to newly diagnosed patients.

Trimming shortened V by 1 base and J by 1 base, and 11 bases separated the two germline ends. The CDR3 covers 15 residues. CDR1 is SGHNT and CDR2 is YYREEE in the germline V gene (reference sequence). Comments on this clone: Its antigen is currently unknown.

The patients all showed relapse after autologous stem cell transplantation, while their brentuximab vedotin exposure varied. The source is a human donor with classical Hodgkin lymphoma. The specimen was peripheral blood mononuclear cells (PBMCs), collected before the second cycle of nivolumab. This chain joins TRBV5-4 and TRBJ1-1, with D perhaps TRBD1 (5 bases). CDR3 coding DNA: TGTGCCAGCAGCTTGTTGTTCAGGGCGAACACTGAAGCTTTCTTT. Translating it yields CASSLLFRANTEAFF.